The 29 T cell receptor beta chains listed next were all sequenced from one sample in a study of T-cell reconstitution after alpha-beta-depleted transplantation in children. Unique molecular identifiers were used to barcode this TCRbeta library. TCRdb re-analysed the PCR reads in MiXCR, keeping a single row per CDR3 protein. Counted here are a few hundred thousand distinct CDR3 sequences, approximately 23% occurring once; the ten biggest clones make up approximately 11%. This material consisted of PBMCs, mostly from graft donor cells, taken 180 days after TCRalphabeta/CD19-depleted stem cell transplant. These receptors came from a male patient younger than 18 who had a stem cell transplant for acute lymphoblastic leukemia, so the T cells may come from the graft donor.

This clonotype came up a few times. The J gene is TRBJ2-1, the V gene TRBV7-3, with 10 bases aligning to TRBD2. The V and J ends lost 2 bases and 3 bases, in that order; junction bases with no gene match: 4. The CDR3 is 16 amino acids. The germline gives CDR1 SGHTA, CDR2 FQGTGA. CDR3 coding DNA: TGTGCCAGCAGCTTACAGCTAGCGGGAGTCTACAATGAGCAGTTCTTC. Its protein product is CASSLQLAGVYNEQFF.

This clonotype has only a few counts. The V call is TRBV7-2, the J call TRBJ2-7; possible D gene TRBD2, 6 bases. CDR1 and CDR2 (germline): SGHTA, FQGNSA. V was clipped by 2 bases and J by 3 bases, with 14 bases between them. The CDR3 runs 15 residues. The CDR3 nucleotides are TGTGCCAGCAGCTTACGGACCGGGACTTACTACGAGCAGTACTTC. It specifies CASSLRTGTYYEQYF.

The chain links TRBV20-1 to TRBJ1-2; D remains unclear. Between the trimmed V and J ends, which lost 2 bases and 5 bases, there was a span of 15 bases. The length of the CDR3 is 14 residues. Germline CDR1 and CDR2: DFQATT and SNEGSKA (reference sequence). CDR3 bases: TGCAGTGCTAGAAGTGGGCCGGGCTTATATGGCTACACCTTC. Translation: CSARSGPGLYGYTF.

The chain recombines TRBV12-3 or TRBV12-4 with TRBJ1-5; D call uncertain. This CDR3 is built from 14 residues. Trimming removed 4 bases from V and 5 bases from J, with 12 bases in between. CDR3 loop: CASSSRRLDQPQHF. In DNA form, the CDR3 reads TGTGCCAGCAGTTCCAGGAGACTGGATCAGCCCCAGCATTTT.

The gene calls are TRBV10-3 and TRBJ2-7; TRBD1 agrees at 11 bases. With V trimmed by 3 bases and J by 4 bases, 2 bases remained unmatched. The germline V gene has CDR1 ENHRY and CDR2 SYGVKD. CDR3 length: 14 residues. CDR3 DNA sequence: TGTGCCATCAGTGAAGGGACAGGGGGTTACGAGCAGTACTTC. The encoded protein is CAISEGTGGYEQYF.

This clonotype was counted only a few times. The chain links TRBV10-2 to TRBJ1-6, with 8 bases that match TRBD1. V lost 7 bases to trimming and J lost 8 bases; unmatched junction nucleotides: 4. Per the germline V gene, CDR1 is WSHSY and CDR2 is SAAADI. The CDR3 has 13 residues. The CDR3 reads CASKGQGHSPLHF. The CDR3, as DNA: TGCGCCAGCAAAGGACAGGGACATTCACCCCTCCACTTT.

This clonotype was observed a handful of times. The chain joins TRBV6-1 to TRBJ2-1; TRBD2 is a possible D gene (6 bases). The germline V gene encodes CDR1 MNHNS and CDR2 SASEGT. Trimming shortened V by 5 bases and J by 4 bases, and 9 bases separated the two germline ends. The CDR3 is made up of 13 amino acids. The CDR3 here is CASSRLGYNEQFF. The CDR3 DNA is TGTGCCAGCAGTAGACTAGGATACAATGAGCAGTTCTTC.

This clonotype was seen a handful of times. The genes are TRBV19 and TRBJ1-5; no clear D. Trimming shortened V by 1 base and J by 4 bases, and 8 bases separated the two germline ends. The CDR3 runs 14 residues. In germline, CDR1 is LNHDA, CDR2 SQIVND (reference sequence). This CDR3 is CASSIGGRNQPQHF. CDR3 coding DNA: TGTGCCAGTAGTATAGGGGGAAGGAATCAGCCCCAGCATTTT.

The genes are TRBV12-3 or TRBV12-4 and TRBJ2-1, with D possibly being TRBD2 (5 bases). The length of the CDR3 is 16 residues. The V gene lost 0 bases and the J gene lost 4 bases, with 13 bases spanning the gap. CDR3 sequence reads: CASSLAYGVDYNEQFF. CDR3 DNA: TGTGCCAGCAGTTTAGCGTACGGGGTGGATTACAATGAGCAGTTCTTC.

This clonotype was seen only a few times. V usage is TRBV5-5 and J usage is TRBJ2-7, with TRBD2 matching 10 bases. This CDR3 comprises 18 residues. V shed 0 bases and J 2 bases; nucleotides not matched to a gene: 11. Per the germline V gene, CDR1 is SGHKS and CDR2 is YYEKEE (reference sequence). The CDR3 bases are TGTGCCAGCAGCTTGGCCTGGGCTAGCGGGGGTCGGCCCTACGAGCAGTACTTC. This encodes CASSLAWASGGRPYEQYF.

At least ten counts were recorded for this clonotype. The chain employs TRBV18 and TRBJ2-1; 7 bases map to TRBD1. The CDR3 totals 15 residues. With V trimmed by 4 bases and J by 4 bases, 7 bases remained unmatched. Germline values: CDR1 KGHSH, CDR2 LQKENI. Here the CDR3 DNA reads TGTGCCAGCTCACAACGACAGGGATGGTACAATGAGCAGTTCTTC. Translated, it gives CASSQRQGWYNEQFF.

This rearrangement joins TRBV7-9 to TRBJ2-5; tentative D call: TRBD2 (5 bases). Looked up from germline, CDR1 is SEHNR and CDR2 is FQNEAQ (reference sequence). CDR3 length equals 14 residues. V shed 1 base and J shed 3 bases, with 9 bases lying between them. The CDR3: CASSLGLAKETQYF. The CDR3 DNA sequence: TGTGCCAGCAGCTTAGGTCTAGCAAAAGAGACCCAGTACTTC.

The rearrangement uses TRBV20-1 and TRBJ2-5; tentative D call: TRBD1 (5 bases). The germline V gene encodes CDR1 DFQATT and CDR2 SNEGSKA (reference sequence). CDR3 length: 17 amino acids. Trimming removed 4 bases from V and 4 bases from J, with 25 bases in between. CDR3 in amino acids: CSATGMRRNWAPETQYF. In DNA, the CDR3 is TGCAGTGCTACAGGGATGCGGCGGAACTGGGCCCCAGAGACCCAGTACTTC.

The table lists this clonotype with a count of one. The V gene is TRBV7-9, the J gene TRBJ2-7; D call uncertain. Germline-derived CDR1 and CDR2 are SEHNR and FQNEAQ (reference sequence). V was pared by 5 bases and J by 0 bases, with 8 bases between. This CDR3 has 13 residues. The CDR3 DNA sequence: TGTGCCAGCAGCGACCCGCGCTCCTACGAGCAGTACTTC. It yields the protein CASSDPRSYEQYF. Looking up the rest from reference TRBV7-9 and TRBJ2-7 gives the full variable domain: DTGVSQNPRHKITKRGQNVTFRCDPISEHNRLYWYRQTLGQGPEFLTYFQNEAQLEKSRLLSDRFSAERPKGSFSTLEIQRTEQGDSAMYLCASSDPRSYEQYFGPGTRLTVT.

The chain uses TRBV19 and TRBJ2-1, with D maybe TRBD2 (6 bases). CDR1 is LNHDA, CDR2 SQIVND, per germline (reference sequence). V lost 2 bases and J 8 bases, leaving 16 bases between the germline ends. The CDR3 consists of 15 residues. CDR3 region: CASSIYELALDEQFF. In DNA, the CDR3 is TGTGCCAGTAGTATATACGAACTAGCCCTCGATGAGCAGTTCTTC.

There are a few counts of this clonotype. This rearrangement joins TRBV29-1 to TRBJ1-1, with TRBD1 as a possible D gene (6 bases). The CDR3 extends over 13 amino acids. V lost 3 bases to trimming and J lost 3 bases, with 11 bases between them. CDR1 is SQVTM and CDR2 is ANQGSEA in the germline V gene. The CDR3 reads CSVDNEGDTEAFF. Here the CDR3 DNA reads TGCAGCGTTGATAACGAGGGGGACACTGAAGCTTTCTTT.

This rearrangement joins TRBV5-1 to TRBJ1-4, with a weak D call TRBD1 (6 bases). Germline-derived CDR1 and CDR2 are SGHRS and YFSETQ. The CDR3 contains 17 residues. Trimming left V 4 bases short and J 0 bases short, with 16 bases between. The CDR3 region is CASSPKTGLATNEKLFF. CDR3 sequence (DNA): TGCGCCAGCAGCCCAAAGACAGGTCTTGCAACTAATGAAAAACTGTTTTTT.

This clonotype has a count of ten or more. CDR3 amino acids: CASSLAGYTEAFF. Here the CDR3 DNA reads TGTGCCAGCAGTTTAGCAGGGTACACTGAAGCTTTCTTT. This rearrangement joins TRBV12-3 or TRBV12-4 to TRBJ1-1, with no clear D. V lost 0 bases and J 3 bases, leaving 5 bases between the germline ends. This CDR3 is built from 13 residues.

This chain joins TRBV7-3 and TRBJ2-3, with D possibly being TRBD2 (5 bases). This CDR3 has 15 residues. Per germline, CDR1 SGHTA and CDR2 FQGTGA. Between the trimmed V and J ends, which lost 1 base and 3 bases, there was a span of 11 bases. The CDR3 coding sequence is TGTGCCAGCAGCTTAAGCCCCGGACTTACAGATACGCAGTATTTT. Translating it yields CASSLSPGLTDTQYF.

The V and J genes are TRBV7-7 and TRBJ2-1, with D perhaps given as TRBD1 or TRBD2 (8 bases each). Deletions cut 5 bases from V and 9 bases from J, with 20 bases between. The CDR3 sequence is 15 residues long. Germline lookup yields CDR1 SSHAT and CDR2 FNYEAQ (reference sequence). The CDR3 DNA follows: TGTGCCAGCAGCCCACTTGACAGGGGACTAGGTGAGCAGTTCTTC. It yields the protein CASSPLDRGLGEQFF. The whole variable domain, filled in from reference TRBV7-7 and TRBJ2-1, reads GAGVSQSPRYKVTKRGQDVTLRCDPISSHATLYWYQQALGQGPEFLTYFNYEAQPDKSGLPSDRFSAERPEGSISTLTIQRTEQRDSAMYRCASSPLDRGLGEQFFGPGTRLTVL.

The chain links TRBV4-1 to TRBJ2-1; D remains unclear. The CDR3 covers 16 residues. The germline gives CDR1 MGHRA, CDR2 YSYEKL. The V gene lost 0 bases and the J gene lost 2 bases, with 11 bases spanning the gap. CDR3 nucleotide sequence: TGCGCCAGCAGCCAAGATTTTAGCTACCCCTACAATGAGCAGTTCTTC. This translates into CASSQDFSYPYNEQFF.

This clonotype was recorded only once. With a much larger clone just one base away, this may be a read error. The chain uses TRBV12-3 or TRBV12-4 and TRBJ2-1; no clear D. The CDR3 loop spans 14 amino acids. The CDR3 bases are TGTGCCAGCAGTTTTTATAGCTCCTACTATGAGCAGTTCTTC. It codes for CASSFYSSYYEQFF.

About this clonotype itself: Possible read error: a much larger clone is one base away. The V call is TRBV7-2, the J call TRBJ1-3, with D possibly being TRBD1 (5 bases). V lost 3 bases and J lost 2, with 8 bases in between. Germline CDR1 and CDR2: SGHTA and FQGNSA. This CDR3 is 14 amino acids long. The CDR3 here is CASSLDTAGNTIYF. The CDR3 nucleotides read TGTGCCAGCAGCTTGGACACAGCTGGAAACACCATATATTTT. The full variable domain, with the rest looked up from reference TRBV7-2 and TRBJ1-3, is GAGVSQSPSNKVTEKGKDVELRCDPISGHTALYWYRQSLGQGLEFLIYFQGNSAPDKSGLPSDRFSAERTGGSVSTLTIQRTQQEDSAVYLCASSLDTAGNTIYFGEGSWLTVV.

The chain links TRBV20-1 to TRBJ1-1, with 7 nucleotides matching TRBD1. Germline CDR1 DFQATT, CDR2 SNEGSKA (reference sequence). This CDR3 comprises 13 residues. J was trimmed by 1 base and V by 5 bases; bases with no gene match: 4. The CDR3 DNA reads as TGCAGTGCTTACCGGGACAGGAACACTGAAGCTTTCTTT. Its protein is CSAYRDRNTEAFF.

This clonotype was detected many times. J is TRBJ2-7 and V is TRBV6-1; 11 bases are shared with TRBD1. V shed 6 bases and J 4 bases; nucleotides not matched to a gene: 5. Germline V lookup: CDR1 MNHNS, CDR2 SASEGT. The CDR3 length is 14 residues. Here the CDR3 reads CASRRDRGLYEQYF. The DNA of the CDR3 is TGTGCCAGCAGAAGGGACAGGGGGTTGTACGAGCAGTACTTC.

This clonotype was found a few times. The chain carries TRBV11-2 and TRBJ2-1; tentatively, D is TRBD2 (6 bases). The CDR3 spans 16 residues. V lost 3 bases and J lost 5, with 17 bases in between. CDR1 SGHAT and CDR2 FQNNGV come from the germline V gene. CDR3 region: CASSLPLGRGDNEQFF. CDR3 nucleotide sequence: TGTGCCAGCAGCTTGCCCCTAGGGCGGGGCGACAATGAGCAGTTCTTC.

The chain is built from TRBV29-1 and TRBJ2-3; 12 bases match TRBD1. Germline V gene sequence: CDR1 SQVTM, CDR2 ANQGSEA. With V trimmed by 4 bases and J by 0 bases, 5 bases remained unmatched. The CDR3 has 16 amino acids. CDR3 nucleotide sequence: TGCAGCGTTGCGGGGACAGGGGGCCAAAGCACAGATACGCAGTATTTT. This sequence encodes CSVAGTGGQSTDTQYF.

This clonotype was recorded a few times. The chain links TRBV7-9 to TRBJ2-7, with D hard to call. The CDR3 consists of 15 residues. V was shortened by 5 bases and J by 1 base, with 15 bases between the two germline ends. The germline V gene encodes CDR1 SEHNR and CDR2 FQNEAQ (reference sequence). Written as DNA, the CDR3 is TGTGCCAGCAGCAACCGGGCCCGGTGGTCCTACGAGCAGTACTTC. It codes for CASSNRARWSYEQYF.

This clonotype appeared many times. The chain joins TRBV5-1 to TRBJ2-3; 8 bases map to TRBD1. This CDR3 spans 15 amino acids. CDR1 SGHRS and CDR2 YFSETQ come from the germline V gene. V shed 1 base, J shed 4 bases, and the junction held 5 bases outside the gene matches. For the CDR3, the DNA is TGCGCCAGCAGCTTGCAGGACAGGGCGGCAGATACGCAGTATTTT. Translation gives CASSLQDRAADTQYF.